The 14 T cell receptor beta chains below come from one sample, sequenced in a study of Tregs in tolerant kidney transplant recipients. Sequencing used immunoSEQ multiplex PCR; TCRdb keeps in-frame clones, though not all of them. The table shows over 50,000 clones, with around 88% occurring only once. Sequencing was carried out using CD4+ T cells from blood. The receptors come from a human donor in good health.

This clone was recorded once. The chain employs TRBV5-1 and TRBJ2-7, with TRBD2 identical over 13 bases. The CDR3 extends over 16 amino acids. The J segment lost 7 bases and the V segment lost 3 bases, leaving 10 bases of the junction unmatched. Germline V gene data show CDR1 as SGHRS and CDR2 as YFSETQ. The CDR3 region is CASSYLGTSGTGEQYF. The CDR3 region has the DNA TGCGCCAGCAGCTACCTCGGGACTAGCGGGACGGGGGAGCAGTACTTC.

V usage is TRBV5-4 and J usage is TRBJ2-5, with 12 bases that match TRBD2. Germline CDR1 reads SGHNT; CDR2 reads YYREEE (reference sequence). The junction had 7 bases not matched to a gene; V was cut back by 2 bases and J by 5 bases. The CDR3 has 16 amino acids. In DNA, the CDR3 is TGTGCCAGCAGCTTTTTAAACCTAGCGGGAGGGGAGACCCAGTACTTC. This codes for CASSFLNLAGGETQYF.

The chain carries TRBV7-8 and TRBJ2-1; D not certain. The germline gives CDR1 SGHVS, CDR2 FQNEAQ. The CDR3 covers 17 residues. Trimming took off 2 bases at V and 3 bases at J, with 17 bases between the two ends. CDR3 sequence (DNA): TGTGCCAGCAGCTTAATTCGGCCTGGGGTGATCTACAATGAGCAGTTCTTC. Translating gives CASSLIRPGVIYNEQFF.

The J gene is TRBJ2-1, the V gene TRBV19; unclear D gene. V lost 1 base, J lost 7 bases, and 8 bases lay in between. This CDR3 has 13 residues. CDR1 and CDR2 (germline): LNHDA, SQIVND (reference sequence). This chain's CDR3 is CASSIVSQNEQFF. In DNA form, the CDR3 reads TGTGCCAGTAGTATAGTCTCACAGAATGAGCAGTTCTTC.

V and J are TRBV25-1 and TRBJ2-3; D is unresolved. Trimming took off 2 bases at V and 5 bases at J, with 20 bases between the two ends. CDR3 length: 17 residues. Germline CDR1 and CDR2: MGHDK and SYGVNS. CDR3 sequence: CASSEVSLGLIGDTQYF. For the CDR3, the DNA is TGTGCCAGCAGTGAAGTAAGTTTGGGTCTAATTGGAGATACGCAGTATTTT.

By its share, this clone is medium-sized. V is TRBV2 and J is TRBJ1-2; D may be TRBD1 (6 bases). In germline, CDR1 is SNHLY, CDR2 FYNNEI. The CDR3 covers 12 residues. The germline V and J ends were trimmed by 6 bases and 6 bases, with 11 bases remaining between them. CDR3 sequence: CASRGGIHGYTF. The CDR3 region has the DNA TGTGCCAGCAGAGGGGGGATCCATGGCTACACCTTC.

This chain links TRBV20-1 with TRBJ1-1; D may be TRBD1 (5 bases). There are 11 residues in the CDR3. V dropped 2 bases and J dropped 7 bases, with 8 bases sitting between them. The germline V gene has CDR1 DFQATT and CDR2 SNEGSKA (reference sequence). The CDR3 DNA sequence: TGCAGTGCTAGATCTGACAGTGAAGCTTTCTTT. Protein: CSARSDSEAFF.

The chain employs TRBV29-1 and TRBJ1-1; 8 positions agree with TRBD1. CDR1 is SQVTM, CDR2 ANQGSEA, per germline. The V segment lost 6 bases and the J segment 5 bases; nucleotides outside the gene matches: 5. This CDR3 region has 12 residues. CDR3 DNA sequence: TGCAGCGTCAGGACAGGGAGTACTGAAGCTTTCTTT. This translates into CSVRTGSTEAFF.

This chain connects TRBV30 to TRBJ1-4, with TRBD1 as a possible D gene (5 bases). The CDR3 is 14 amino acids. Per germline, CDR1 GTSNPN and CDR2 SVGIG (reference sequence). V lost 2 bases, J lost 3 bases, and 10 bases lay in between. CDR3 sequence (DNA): TGTGCCTGGAGTTTTGGGACCTCTAATGAAAAACTGTTTTTT. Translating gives CAWSFGTSNEKLFF.

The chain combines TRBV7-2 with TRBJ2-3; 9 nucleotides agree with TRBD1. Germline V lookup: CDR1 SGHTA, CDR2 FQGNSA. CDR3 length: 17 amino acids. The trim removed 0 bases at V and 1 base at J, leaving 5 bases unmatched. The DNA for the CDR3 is TGTGCCAGCAGCTTAGCTCGTGGGGACAGGGGCACAGATACGCAGTATTTT. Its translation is CASSLARGDRGTDTQYF.

CDR3 DNA: TGTGCCAGCAGTGCGTCCGGGACTAGGGTCACAGATACGCAGTATTTT. Its protein product is CASSASGTRVTDTQYF. The chain carries TRBV2 and TRBJ2-3, with TRBD2 matching 8 bases. V was clipped by 4 bases and J by 2 bases; unmatched bases: 8. CDR1 and CDR2 (germline): SNHLY, FYNNEI. The CDR3 runs 16 residues.

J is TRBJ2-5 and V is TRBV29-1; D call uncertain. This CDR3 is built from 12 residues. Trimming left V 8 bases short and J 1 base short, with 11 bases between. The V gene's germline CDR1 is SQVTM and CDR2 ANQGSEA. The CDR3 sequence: CSTKTSQETQYF. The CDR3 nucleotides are TGCAGCACGAAGACAAGCCAAGAGACCCAGTACTTC.

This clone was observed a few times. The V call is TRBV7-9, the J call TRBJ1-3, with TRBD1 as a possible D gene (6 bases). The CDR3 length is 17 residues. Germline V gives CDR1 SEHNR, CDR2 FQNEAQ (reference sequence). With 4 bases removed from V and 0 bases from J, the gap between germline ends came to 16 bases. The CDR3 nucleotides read TGTGCCAGCAGCTCCCTGGGGGGGCCGGTCTCTGGAAACACCATATATTTT. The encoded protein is CASSSLGGPVSGNTIYF.

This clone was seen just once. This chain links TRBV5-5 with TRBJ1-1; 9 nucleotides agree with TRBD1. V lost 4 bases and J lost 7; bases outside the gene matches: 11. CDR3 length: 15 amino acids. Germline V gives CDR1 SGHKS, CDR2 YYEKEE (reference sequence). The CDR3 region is CASSLIPGTGSEAFF. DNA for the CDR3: TGTGCCAGCAGCCTAATACCCGGGACAGGGAGTGAAGCTTTCTTT.